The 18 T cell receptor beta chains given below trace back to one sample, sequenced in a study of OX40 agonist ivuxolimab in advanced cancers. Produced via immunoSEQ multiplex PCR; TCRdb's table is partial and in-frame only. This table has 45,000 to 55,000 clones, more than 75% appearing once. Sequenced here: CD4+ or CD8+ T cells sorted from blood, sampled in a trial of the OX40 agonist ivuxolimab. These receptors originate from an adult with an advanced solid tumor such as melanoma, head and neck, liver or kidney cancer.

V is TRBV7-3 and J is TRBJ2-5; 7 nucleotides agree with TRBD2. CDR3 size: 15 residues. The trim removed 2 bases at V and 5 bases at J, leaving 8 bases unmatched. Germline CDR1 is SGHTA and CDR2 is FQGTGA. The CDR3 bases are TGTGCCAGCAGCTTACAGCCGGCGGGAGAGGAGACCCAGTACTTC. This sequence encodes CASSLQPAGEETQYF.

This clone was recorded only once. In DNA, the CDR3 is TGTGCCAGCTCACCACCGGTGGAGACCCAGTACTTC. It is translated as CASSPPVETQYF. The chain is built from TRBV18 and TRBJ2-5; D gene unclear. Trimming cost V 0 bases and J 5 bases, with 4 bases left between them. The CDR3 runs to 12 residues. Germline CDR1 and CDR2: KGHSH and LQKENI. Together with reference TRBV18 and TRBJ2-5, the CDR3 gives the full variable domain: NAGVMQNPRHLVRRRGQEARLRCSPMKGHSHVYWYRQLPEEGLKFMVYLQKENIIDESGMPKERFSAEFPKEGPSILRIQQVVRGDSAAYFCASSPPVETQYFGPGTRLLVL.

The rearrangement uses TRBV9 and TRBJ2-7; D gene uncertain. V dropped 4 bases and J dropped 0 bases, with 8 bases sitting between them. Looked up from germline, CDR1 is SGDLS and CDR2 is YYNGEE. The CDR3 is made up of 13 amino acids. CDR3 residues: CASSFPGSYEQYF. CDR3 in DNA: TGTGCCAGCAGCTTTCCGGGCTCCTACGAGCAGTACTTC. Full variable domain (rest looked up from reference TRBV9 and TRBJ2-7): DSGVTQTPKHLITATGQRVTLRCSPRSGDLSVYWYQQSLDQGLQFLIQYYNGEERAKGNILERFSAQQFPDLHSELNLSSLELGDSALYFCASSFPGSYEQYFGPGTRLTVT.

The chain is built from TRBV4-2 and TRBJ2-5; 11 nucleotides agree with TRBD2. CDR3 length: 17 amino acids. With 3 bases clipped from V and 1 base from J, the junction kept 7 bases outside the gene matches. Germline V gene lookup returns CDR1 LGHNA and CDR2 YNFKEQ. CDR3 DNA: TGTGCCAGCAGCCAGGCGACCGGGACTAGCGGCCAAGAGACCCAGTACTTC. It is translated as CASSQATGTSGQETQYF.

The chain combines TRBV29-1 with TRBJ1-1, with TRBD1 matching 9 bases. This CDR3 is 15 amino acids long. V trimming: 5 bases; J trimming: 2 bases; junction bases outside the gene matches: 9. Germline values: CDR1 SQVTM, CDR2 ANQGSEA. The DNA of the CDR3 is TGCAGCGTTCCCAAGGGGACAGGGACTAACACTGAAGCTTTCTTT. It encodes CSVPKGTGTNTEAFF.

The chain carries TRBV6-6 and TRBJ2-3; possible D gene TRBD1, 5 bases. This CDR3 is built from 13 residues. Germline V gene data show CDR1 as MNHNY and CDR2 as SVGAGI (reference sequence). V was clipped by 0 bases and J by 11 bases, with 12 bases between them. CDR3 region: CASSYSRGNMQYF. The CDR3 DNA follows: TGTGCCAGCAGTTACTCAAGGGGTAATATGCAGTATTTT.

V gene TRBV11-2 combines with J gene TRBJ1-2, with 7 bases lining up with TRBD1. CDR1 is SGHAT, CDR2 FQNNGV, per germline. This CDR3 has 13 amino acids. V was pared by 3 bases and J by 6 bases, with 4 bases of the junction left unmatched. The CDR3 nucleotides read TGTGCCAGCAGCTTCTCTCAGGGGGATGGCTACACCTTC. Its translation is CASSFSQGDGYTF.

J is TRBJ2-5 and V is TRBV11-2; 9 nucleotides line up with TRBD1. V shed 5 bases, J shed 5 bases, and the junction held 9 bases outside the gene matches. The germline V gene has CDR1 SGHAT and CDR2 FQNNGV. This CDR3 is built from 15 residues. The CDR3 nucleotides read TGTGCCAGCAGCCCCTGGGACAGGGCGGGGGAGACCCAGTACTTC. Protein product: CASSPWDRAGETQYF. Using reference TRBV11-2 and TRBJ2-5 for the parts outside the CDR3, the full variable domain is EAGVAQSPRYKIIEKRQSVAFWCNPISGHATLYWYQQILGQGPKLLIQFQNNGVVDDSQLPKDRFSAERLKGVDSTLKIQPAKLEDSAVYLCASSPWDRAGETQYFGPGTRLLVL.

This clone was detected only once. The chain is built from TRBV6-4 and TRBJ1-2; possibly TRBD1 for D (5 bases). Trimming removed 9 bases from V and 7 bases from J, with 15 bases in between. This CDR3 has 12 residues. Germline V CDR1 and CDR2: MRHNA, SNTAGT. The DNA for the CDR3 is TGTGCCAGTTCCAGAGGGGCGGCTGGCTACACCTTC. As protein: CASSRGAAGYTF.

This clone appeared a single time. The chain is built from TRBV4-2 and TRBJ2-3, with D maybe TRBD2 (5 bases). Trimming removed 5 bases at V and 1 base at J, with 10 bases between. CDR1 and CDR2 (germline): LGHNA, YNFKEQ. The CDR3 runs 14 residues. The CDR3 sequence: CASSSVSGTDTQYF. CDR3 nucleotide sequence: TGTGCCAGCAGCTCTGTTAGCGGCACAGATACGCAGTATTTT.

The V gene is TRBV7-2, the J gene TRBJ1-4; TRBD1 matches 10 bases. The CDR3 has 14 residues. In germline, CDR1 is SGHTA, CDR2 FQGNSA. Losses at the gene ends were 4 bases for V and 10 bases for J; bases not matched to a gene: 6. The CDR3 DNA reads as TGTGCCAGCAGCTCCGGGACAGGGGACAGAAAACTGTTTTTT. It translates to CASSSGTGDRKLFF.

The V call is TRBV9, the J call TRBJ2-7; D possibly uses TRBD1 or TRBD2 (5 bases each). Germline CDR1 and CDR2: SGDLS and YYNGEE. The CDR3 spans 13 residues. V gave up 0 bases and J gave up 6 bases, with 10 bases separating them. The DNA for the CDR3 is TGTGCCAGCAGCGTAGTATCAGGGACCGAGCAGTACTTC. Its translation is CASSVVSGTEQYF.

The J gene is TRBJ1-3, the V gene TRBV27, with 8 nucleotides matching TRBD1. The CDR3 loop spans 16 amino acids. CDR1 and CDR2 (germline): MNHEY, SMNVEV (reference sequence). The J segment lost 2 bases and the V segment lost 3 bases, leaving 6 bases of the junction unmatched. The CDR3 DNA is TGTGCCAGCAGTTTCCCCAAGGACAGGGCTGGAAACACCATATATTTT. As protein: CASSFPKDRAGNTIYF.

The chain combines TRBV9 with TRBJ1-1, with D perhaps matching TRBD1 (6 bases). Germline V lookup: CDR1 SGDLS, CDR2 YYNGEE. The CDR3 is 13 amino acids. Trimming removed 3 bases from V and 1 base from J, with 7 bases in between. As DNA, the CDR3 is TGTGCCAGCAGCGCGACAGGGAACACTGAAGCTTTCTTT. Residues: CASSATGNTEAFF.

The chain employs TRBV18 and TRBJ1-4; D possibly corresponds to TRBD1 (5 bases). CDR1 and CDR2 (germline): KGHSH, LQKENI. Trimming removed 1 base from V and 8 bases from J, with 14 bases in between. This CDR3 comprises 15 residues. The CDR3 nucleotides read TGTGCCAGCTCACCACGCCAAGGGGAGGTGGAAAAACTGTTTTTT. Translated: CASSPRQGEVEKLFF.

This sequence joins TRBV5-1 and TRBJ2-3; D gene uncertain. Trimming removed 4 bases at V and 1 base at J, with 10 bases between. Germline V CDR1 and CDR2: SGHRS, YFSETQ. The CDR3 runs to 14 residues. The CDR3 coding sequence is TGCGCCAGCAGCGGTACTCTCGGCACAGATACGCAGTATTTT. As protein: CASSGTLGTDTQYF.

CDR3 residues: CASSPGDRGSLSNQPQHF. CDR3 nucleotide sequence: TGTGCCAGCTCACCAGGAGACAGGGGGTCCCTAAGCAATCAGCCCCAGCATTTT. The rearrangement uses TRBV18 and TRBJ1-5; 9 positions agree with TRBD1. The CDR3 sequence is 18 residues long. Germline CDR1 is KGHSH and CDR2 is LQKENI. V lost 2 bases, J lost 1 base, and 9 bases stayed unmatched.

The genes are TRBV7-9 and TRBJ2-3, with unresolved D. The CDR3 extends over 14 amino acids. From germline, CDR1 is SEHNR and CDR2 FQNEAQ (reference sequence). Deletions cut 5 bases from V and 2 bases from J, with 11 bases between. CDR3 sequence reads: CASSLGFSTDTQYF. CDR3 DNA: TGTGCCAGCAGCCTAGGGTTTTCCACAGATACGCAGTATTTT.